These 30 T cell receptor beta chains were all obtained from the same sample, sequenced in a study of immune evolution from preneoplasia to lung adenocarcinoma (dated by TCRdb to about 2021). Library creation used the immunoSEQ multiplex PCR assay. TCRdb stores this immuneACCESS table with in-frame sequences only. Part of the clones is absent; in the studies checked, under half of the shortfall reflects unresolved V genes, and no reason is known for the rest. This sample lists about 9,000 clones; 77% were detected once. The ten largest account for about 6.9% of the sample. The sample comprised FFPE lung adenocarcinoma in situ tissue. In light of the paper, this sample's cell subset or site label describes: preinvasive adenocarcinoma in situ (AIS). The receptor source for this set is a person aged 60-80 years with lung adenocarcinoma.

The chain recombines TRBV7-3 with TRBJ1-2, with D possibly matching TRBD1 (6 bases). Germline CDR1 reads SGHTA; CDR2 reads FQGTGA. V was cut by 2 bases and J by 6 bases, with 10 bases left in between. The length of the CDR3 is 13 residues. The CDR3 DNA reads TGTGCCAGCAGCTTATCACAGGGAAATGGCTACACCTTC. The encoded protein is CASSLSQGNGYTF.

The V call is TRBV7-9, the J call TRBJ1-3; 7 nucleotides align to TRBD1. The J segment lost 2 bases and the V segment lost 3 bases, leaving 1 base of the junction unmatched. The CDR3 loop spans 14 amino acids. Germline CDR1 is SEHNR and CDR2 is FQNEAQ (reference sequence). CDR3 sequence (DNA): TGTGCCAGCAGCTTCGGACAGGCTGGAAACACCATATATTTT. Its protein is CASSFGQAGNTIYF.

J is TRBJ1-5 and V is TRBV15, with 9 bases matching TRBD1. From germline, CDR1 is LNHNV and CDR2 YYDKDF (reference sequence). With 3 bases clipped from V and 6 bases from J, the junction kept 9 bases outside the gene matches. The length of the CDR3 is 16 residues. This chain's CDR3 is CATSRAGTGTGQPQHF. The CDR3 DNA follows: TGTGCCACCAGCAGGGCCGGGACAGGGACGGGTCAGCCCCAGCATTTT.

The sample holds one count of this clone. The CDR3 nucleotides are TGTGCCAGCAGTTTCGTGACAGGGGGGAACGAGCAGTACTTC. Protein product: CASSFVTGGNEQYF. V usage is TRBV6-5 and J usage is TRBJ2-7, with 9 bases aligning to TRBD1. CDR1 is MNHEY, CDR2 SVGAGI, per germline. V shed 4 bases and J 5 bases; nucleotides not matched to a gene: 6. The CDR3 runs 14 residues.

V and J are TRBV19 and TRBJ2-2; 7 bases line up with TRBD1. In germline, CDR1 is LNHDA, CDR2 SQIVND (reference sequence). The CDR3 is made up of 16 amino acids. With V trimmed by 4 bases and J by 0 bases, 5 bases remained unmatched. The CDR3 here is CASSKGQVSNTGELFF. The CDR3 bases are TGTGCCAGTAGTAAAGGACAGGTTTCGAACACCGGGGAGCTGTTTTTT.

By sample fraction, this clone is medium-sized. The chain recombines TRBV7-8 with TRBJ2-5, with TRBD2 matching 8 bases. J lost 2 bases, V lost 5 bases, and 13 bases had no gene match. This CDR3 contains 17 residues. Germline CDR1 reads SGHVS; CDR2 reads FQNEAQ. CDR3: CASSPRPSGFRQETQYF. CDR3 nucleotides: TGTGCCAGCAGCCCTCGCCCTAGCGGGTTTCGTCAAGAGACCCAGTACTTC.

This clone came up a few times. The rearrangement joins TRBV19 to TRBJ2-7; a weak D match, TRBD1 (6 bases). The V end lost 5 bases, the J end lost 4 bases, and 18 bases lay between the germline ends. This CDR3 spans 15 amino acids. Germline assignment: CDR1 LNHDA and CDR2 SQIVND (reference sequence). Here the CDR3 DNA reads TGTGCCAGTAGTCCTCGGTCACAGGGTACTTACGAGCAGTACTTC. Translated, it gives CASSPRSQGTYEQYF.

The J gene is TRBJ2-7, the V gene TRBV28, with 10 positions matching TRBD1. CDR1 and CDR2 from the germline V gene are MDHEN and SYDVKM. The J segment lost 2 bases and the V segment lost 6 bases, leaving 10 bases of the junction unmatched. The CDR3 runs to 16 residues. The CDR3: CASSTTGQGITYEQYF. The CDR3 nucleotides read TGTGCCAGCAGCACCACGGGACAGGGGATTACCTACGAGCAGTACTTC.

This clone was recorded only once. The chain has TRBV6-5 and TRBJ1-6; no reliable D call. The V end lost 0 bases, the J end lost 8 bases, and 11 bases lay between the germline ends. The CDR3 contains 15 residues. Germline V gene lookup returns CDR1 MNHEY and CDR2 SVGAGI. The CDR3, as DNA: TGTGCCAGCAGTTACTCGAAGGGATCGGATTCACCCCTCCACTTT. Translating it yields CASSYSKGSDSPLHF.

V usage is TRBV7-2 and J usage is TRBJ2-5; 10 bases fit TRBD2. CDR3 length equals 15 residues. CDR1 is SGHTA and CDR2 is FQGNSA in the germline V gene. V shed 5 bases and J 4 bases; nucleotides not matched to a gene: 7. The CDR3 nucleotides are TGTGCCAGCAGCGATAATAGCGGGGGGATAGAGACCCAGTACTTC. It codes for CASSDNSGGIETQYF.

The rearrangement links TRBV7-8 to TRBJ2-2; D not certain. The CDR3 consists of 13 residues. Germline V gene data show CDR1 as SGHVS and CDR2 as FQNEAQ. Trimming pared 1 base from V and 7 bases from J, leaving 7 bases between. DNA for the CDR3: TGTGCCAGCAGCTTAGGGTCAAACGGGGAGCTGTTTTTT. Translation: CASSLGSNGELFF.

CDR3: CASSASTGNTEAFF. CDR3 DNA sequence: TGCGCCAGCAGCGCGTCGACAGGCAACACTGAAGCTTTCTTT. The chain links TRBV5-1 to TRBJ1-1, with a weak D call TRBD1 (6 bases). The CDR3 covers 14 residues. The ends were cut back, 4 bases at V and 2 bases at J, with 12 bases in the middle. Germline V lookup: CDR1 SGHRS, CDR2 YFSETQ.

This clone was seen a few times. The chain employs TRBV29-1 and TRBJ2-7, with 9 positions matching TRBD2. The J segment lost 5 bases and the V segment lost 3 bases, leaving 5 bases of the junction unmatched. Per germline, CDR1 SQVTM and CDR2 ANQGSEA. The CDR3 has 13 amino acids. The CDR3 DNA reads TGCAGCGTTGATAGATTAGCGGGAGACGAGCAGTACTTC. Its protein product is CSVDRLAGDEQYF.

V is TRBV4-3 and J is TRBJ2-1, with 15 bases fitting TRBD2. V dropped 2 bases and J dropped 8; count of bases not matched to a gene: 4. Per the germline V gene, CDR1 is LGHNA and CDR2 is YSLEER. CDR3 length equals 16 residues. CDR3 in DNA: TGCGCCAGCAGCCAATGGACTAGCGGGGGGGTGTATGAGCAGTTCTTC. Protein product: CASSQWTSGGVYEQFF.

A few counts support this clone. The chain combines TRBV13 with TRBJ2-3; 7 nucleotides agree with TRBD2. V was clipped by 5 bases and J by 7 bases; unmatched bases: 3. The CDR3 runs to 12 residues. The germline V gene encodes CDR1 PRHDT and CDR2 FYEKMQ (reference sequence). In DNA, the CDR3 is TGTGCCAGCAGCCTAGCGGCGAATACGCAGTATTTT. Its protein is CASSLAANTQYF.

This clone was picked up one time. The chain is built from TRBV5-5 and TRBJ2-5, with 11 nucleotides matching TRBD1. This CDR3 is built from 18 residues. Trimming cost V 6 bases and J 3 bases; bases outside gene matches: 16. The germline CDR1 and CDR2 sequences are SGHKS and YYEKEE (reference sequence). The CDR3 nucleotides read TGTGCCAGCACCTCCGAGGGGACAGGGGGGGTAACGAAAGAGACCCAGTACTTC. This sequence encodes CASTSEGTGGVTKETQYF.

V gene TRBV4-1 combines with J gene TRBJ1-5, with D perhaps matching TRBD1 (6 bases). CDR1 MGHRA and CDR2 YSYEKL come from the germline V gene. The CDR3 length is 15 residues. V was pared by 3 bases and J by 4 bases, with 13 bases between. The CDR3 coding sequence is TGCGCCAGCAGCCAGAGCAGGACAGAGAATCAGCCCCAGCATTTT. It codes for CASSQSRTENQPQHF.

The chain couples TRBV19 to TRBJ2-4, with TRBD1 as a possible D gene (5 bases). The CDR3 sequence is 16 residues long. Trimming shortened V by 7 bases and J by 6 bases, and 22 bases separated the two germline ends. The germline CDR1 and CDR2 sequences are LNHDA and SQIVND (reference sequence). The CDR3 nucleotides read TGTGCCAGTACCAGAAGTGCAGGGAAGGGTAGAAACATTCAGTACTTC. It encodes CASTRSAGKGRNIQYF.

This clone was observed a handful of times. The genes are TRBV4-1 and TRBJ1-1, with a possible D match to TRBD1 (5 bases). This CDR3 is built from 19 residues. The V gene's germline CDR1 is MGHRA and CDR2 YSYEKL. V gave up 1 base and J gave up 6 bases, with 27 bases separating them. In DNA, the CDR3 is TGCGCCAGCAGCCAAGTCTCCTCCACTGCAGGGTTAATGTTCTCTGAAGCTTTCTTT. Amino acids: CASSQVSSTAGLMFSEAFF.

This clone counts as large. This sequence joins TRBV15 and TRBJ1-1; D not resolved. The CDR3 spans 13 residues. The ends were cut back, 1 base at V and 1 base at J, with 4 bases in the middle. Per the germline V gene, CDR1 is LNHNV and CDR2 is YYDKDF (reference sequence). CDR3 sequence reads: CATSRAGNTEAFF. CDR3 nucleotides: TGTGCCACCAGCAGAGCAGGGAACACTGAAGCTTTCTTT.

This clone appeared a few times. CDR3 DNA sequence: TGTGCCAGCAGACCGGGCCACTCCTACGAGCAGTACTTC. Translation gives CASRPGHSYEQYF. The chain couples TRBV2 to TRBJ2-7, with no clear D. V was shortened by 6 bases and J by 0 bases, with 9 bases between the two germline ends. Germline lookup yields CDR1 SNHLY and CDR2 FYNNEI. The CDR3 spans 13 residues.

This chain joins TRBV6-5 and TRBJ2-7, with D tentatively TRBD1 or TRBD2 (6 bases each). CDR3 length: 15 residues. Deletions cut 6 bases from V and 2 bases from J, with 17 bases between. Germline values: CDR1 MNHEY, CDR2 SVGAGI. The CDR3: CASSRRGSGAYEQYF. The CDR3 DNA is TGTGCCAGCAGCAGGCGGGGATCAGGGGCCTACGAGCAGTACTTC.

J is TRBJ2-5 and V is TRBV7-3, with unresolved D. This CDR3 has 13 amino acids. Looked up from germline, CDR1 is SGHTA and CDR2 is FQGTGA. V was shortened by 5 bases and J by 5 bases, with 12 bases between the two germline ends. The CDR3 coding sequence is TGTGCCAGCAGCCCATTTTTGGGTGAGACCCAGTACTTC. It yields the protein CASSPFLGETQYF.

V usage is TRBV6-1 and J usage is TRBJ1-2, with a possible D match to TRBD1 (6 bases). Trimming cost V 6 bases and J 8 bases, with 19 bases left between them. The CDR3 covers 14 residues. Germline CDR1 reads MNHNS; CDR2 reads SASEGT. CDR3 loop: CASSPGAQRWGYTF. In nucleotides, the CDR3 is TGTGCCAGCAGCCCAGGGGCCCAACGCTGGGGCTACACCTTC.

This clone came up once. The CDR3 nucleotides are TGTGCCAGCAGCTCCAGACTAGCGACTAGCACAGATACGCAGTATTTT. Protein: CASSSRLATSTDTQYF. The J gene is TRBJ2-3, the V gene TRBV7-9; 8 bases line up with TRBD2. This CDR3 contains 16 residues. Trimming removed 4 bases from V and 0 bases from J; junction bases left unmatched: 6. Per the germline V gene, CDR1 is SEHNR and CDR2 is FQNEAQ (reference sequence).

The chain links TRBV7-6 to TRBJ2-1, with D uncertain. Germline V gene lookup returns CDR1 SGHVS and CDR2 FNYEAQ. The V end lost 3 bases, the J end lost 6 bases, and 18 bases lay between the germline ends. The CDR3 length is 16 residues. CDR3 coding DNA: TGTGCCAGCAGCTTTGATCGGGTAAAAGTAGGCAATGAGCAGTTCTTC. Encoded protein: CASSFDRVKVGNEQFF. The whole variable domain, remainder taken from reference TRBV7-6 and TRBJ2-1, is GAGVSQSPRYKVTKRGQDVALRCDPISGHVSLYWYRQALGQGPEFLTYFNYEAQQDKSGLPNDRFSAERPEGSISTLTIQRTEQRDSAMYRCASSFDRVKVGNEQFFGPGTRLTVL.

This clone is categorized as medium-sized. The gene calls are TRBV5-6 and TRBJ2-2, with 12 bases that match TRBD2. V dropped 4 bases and J dropped 5; count of bases not matched to a gene: 6. Germline values: CDR1 SGHDT, CDR2 YYEEEE. The CDR3 covers 16 residues. CDR3 sequence: CASSRGLAGLTGELFF. The CDR3 DNA follows: TGTGCCAGCAGCAGAGGACTAGCGGGATTAACCGGGGAGCTGTTTTTT.

The chain is built from TRBV28 and TRBJ2-4; D gene unclear. V was trimmed by 8 bases and J by 2 bases, leaving 10 bases between them. The germline V gene has CDR1 MDHEN and CDR2 SYDVKM. This CDR3 comprises 13 residues. CDR3 coding DNA: TGTGCCAGCGGAGACGGACCCAAAAACATTCAGTACTTC. This codes for CASGDGPKNIQYF.

CDR3 nucleotide sequence: TGTGCCAGCAAAGACAGGGACCGGCCCGGGGAGCTGTTTTTT. Its protein is CASKDRDRPGELFF. This sequence joins TRBV5-4 and TRBJ2-2; TRBD1 aligns across 7 bases. CDR3 length: 14 amino acids. The V gene's germline CDR1 is SGHNT and CDR2 YYREEE (reference sequence). J lost 6 bases, V lost 6 bases, and 8 bases had no gene match.

This clone was counted between two and nine times. This chain connects TRBV29-1 to TRBJ2-7; D gene ambiguous. The CDR3 loop spans 13 amino acids. Germline V gene sequence: CDR1 SQVTM, CDR2 ANQGSEA. V lost 5 bases, J lost 0 bases, and 11 bases lay in between. The CDR3 region is CSVYKGSSYEQYF. The DNA for the CDR3 is TGCAGCGTTTACAAGGGAAGCTCCTACGAGCAGTACTTC.